This T cell receptor (beta chain) was captured by sequencing in a study of blood T cell repertoires in COVID-19. Overall study context: Acute and convalescent COVID-19 specimens originated in the United States, Italy and Spain.

Germline V gene sequence: CDR1 SNHLY, CDR2 FYNNEI. V lost 5 bases to trimming and J lost 0 bases; unmatched junction nucleotides: 10. The CDR3 is made up of 17 amino acids. In the original workflow: It was from reference gene primer amplification that nucleated cell counts were estimated. TCRdb's table, derived via immunoSEQ multiplex PCR, lists solely in-frame clones and lacks some. The D gene and trimming were derived from the DNA, and the V and J assignments and clone size from that table. The sample shows over 20,000 clones, around nine tenths of them seen only once. Sequenced: peripheral blood. The chain links TRBV2 to TRBJ2-4, with TRBD1 identical over 7 bases. This clonotype originated in a man in his 70s with active COVID-19. As DNA, the CDR3 is TGTGCCAGCAGTACAGGGGACAGACGGATAGCCAAAAACATTCAGTACTTC. It is translated as CASSTGDRRIAKNIQYF. The whole variable domain, remainder taken from reference TRBV2 and TRBJ2-4, is EPEVTQTPSHQVTQMGQEVILRCVPISNHLYFYWYRQILGQKVEFLVSFYNNEISEKSEIFDDQFSVERPDGSNFTLKIRSTKLEDSAMYFCASSTGDRRIAKNIQYFGAGTRLSVL.